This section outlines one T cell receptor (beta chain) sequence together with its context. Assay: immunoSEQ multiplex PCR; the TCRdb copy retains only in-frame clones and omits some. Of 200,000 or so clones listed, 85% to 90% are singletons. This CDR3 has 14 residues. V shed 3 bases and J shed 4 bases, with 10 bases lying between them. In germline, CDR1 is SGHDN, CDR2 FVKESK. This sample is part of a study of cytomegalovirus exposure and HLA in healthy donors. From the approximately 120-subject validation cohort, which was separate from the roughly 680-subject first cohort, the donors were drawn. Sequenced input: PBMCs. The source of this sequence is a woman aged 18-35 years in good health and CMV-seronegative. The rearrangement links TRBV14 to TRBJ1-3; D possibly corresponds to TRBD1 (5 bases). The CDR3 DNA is TGTGCCAGCAGCCATTCAGGGTCCGGAAACACCATATATTTT. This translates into CASSHSGSGNTIYF.